The 3 T cell receptor beta chains given below trace back to one sample, sequenced in a study of T-cell reconstitution after alpha-beta-depleted transplantation in children. Using unique molecular identifiers, the investigators prepared the TCRbeta library. A single record per CDR3 protein comes from TCRdb applying MiXCR to the PCR reads. This repertoire shows some 240,000 distinct CDR3 sequences, approximately 9.7% found once; its top ten account for around 5%. This specimen was PBMCs from the stem cell graft donor, taken from the stem cell graft. Receptors were obtained from a human donor who donated a stem cell graft to a child with SCID.

This clonotype was counted at least ten times. The chain is built from TRBV6-1 and TRBJ1-1, with TRBD1 identical over 10 bases. Looked up from germline, CDR1 is MNHNS and CDR2 is SASEGT. The CDR3 covers 16 residues. The V gene end was trimmed by 5 bases and the J gene end by 1 base; junction bases not matched to a gene: 7. The DNA of the CDR3 is TGTGCCAGCAGTAAAGGGACAGGGGCCGCGAACACTGAAGCTTTCTTT. Protein: CASSKGTGAANTEAFF.

This clonotype was found many times. CDR3 in amino acids: CASSLVAATSTDTQYF. The CDR3 DNA sequence: TGTGCCAGCAGCCTGGTGGCAGCGACTAGCACAGATACGCAGTATTTT. The chain links TRBV7-2 to TRBJ2-3; D gene uncertain. V lost 5 bases and J lost 0, with 15 bases in between. CDR3 length equals 16 residues. In germline, CDR1 is SGHTA, CDR2 FQGNSA.

This clonotype was found many times. This chain links TRBV5-5 with TRBJ1-1; D perhaps matches TRBD1 (6 bases). The germline V and J ends were trimmed by 4 bases and 5 bases, with 15 bases remaining between them. CDR1 is SGHKS, CDR2 YYEKEE, per germline (reference sequence). The CDR3 has 14 amino acids. Here the CDR3 DNA reads TGTGCCAGCAGCCTACAGGGTCGGAGGACTGAAGCTTTCTTT. Translating it yields CASSLQGRRTEAFF.